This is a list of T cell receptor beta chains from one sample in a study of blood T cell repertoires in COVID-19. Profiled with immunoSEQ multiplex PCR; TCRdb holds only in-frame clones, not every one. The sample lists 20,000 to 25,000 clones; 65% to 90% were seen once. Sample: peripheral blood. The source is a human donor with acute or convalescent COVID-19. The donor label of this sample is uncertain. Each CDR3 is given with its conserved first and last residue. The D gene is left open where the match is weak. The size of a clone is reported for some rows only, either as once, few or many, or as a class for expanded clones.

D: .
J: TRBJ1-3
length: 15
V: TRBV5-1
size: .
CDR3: CASTAEQGSGNTIYF
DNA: TGCGCCAGCACCGCGGAACAGGGCTCTGGAAACACCATATATTTT

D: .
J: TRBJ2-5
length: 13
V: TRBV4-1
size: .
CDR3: CASSQAQWETQYF
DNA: TGCGCCAGCAGCCAAGCTCAGTGGGAGACCCAGTACTTC

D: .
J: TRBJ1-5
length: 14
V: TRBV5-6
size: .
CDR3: CASSLGTVNQPQHF
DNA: TGTGCCAGCAGCTTGGGCACAGTCAATCAGCCCCAGCATTTT

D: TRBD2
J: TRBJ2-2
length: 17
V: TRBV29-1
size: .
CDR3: CSVPVGGWGQNPGELFF
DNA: TGCAGCGTCCCGGTGGGAGGGTGGGGCCAGAATCCGGGGGAGCTGTTTTTT

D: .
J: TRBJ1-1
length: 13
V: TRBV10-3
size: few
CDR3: CAITTGLNTEAFF
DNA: TGTGCCATCACTACAGGGCTGAACACTGAAGCTTTCTTT

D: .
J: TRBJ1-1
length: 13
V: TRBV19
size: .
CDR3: CASTHRANTEAFF
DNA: TGTGCCAGTACCCACAGGGCGAACACTGAAGCTTTCTTT

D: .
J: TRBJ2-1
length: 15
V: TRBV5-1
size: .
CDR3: CASSLEGLGASEQFF
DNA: TGCGCCAGCAGCTTGGAGGGTCTAGGGGCGAGCGAGCAGTTCTTC

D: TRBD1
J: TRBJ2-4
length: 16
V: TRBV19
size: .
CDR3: CASSMPGTGPKNIQYF
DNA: TGTGCCAGTAGTATGCCCGGGACAGGGCCCAAAAACATTCAGTACTTC

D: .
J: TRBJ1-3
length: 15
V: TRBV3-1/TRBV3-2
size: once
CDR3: CASSPRGGIGNTIYF
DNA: TGTGCCAGCAGCCCCAGAGGAGGAATTGGAAACACCATATATTTT

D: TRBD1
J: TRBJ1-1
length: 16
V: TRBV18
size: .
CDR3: CASSPPWTGMNTEAFF
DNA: TGTGCCAGCTCACCGCCTTGGACAGGCATGAACACTGAAGCTTTCTTT

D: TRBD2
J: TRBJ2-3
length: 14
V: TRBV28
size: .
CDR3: CATAPSGTTDTQYF
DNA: TGTGCCACGGCTCCTAGCGGAACCACAGATACGCAGTATTTT

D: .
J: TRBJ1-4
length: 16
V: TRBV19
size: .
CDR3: CASSIGAWRVSEKLFF
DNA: TGTGCCAGTAGTATAGGTGCCTGGAGGGTAAGCGAAAAACTGTTTTTT

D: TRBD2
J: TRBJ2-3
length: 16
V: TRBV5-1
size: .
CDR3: CASSLGASGDTDTQYF
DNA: TGCGCCAGCAGCTTGGGGGCTAGCGGGGACACAGATACGCAGTATTTT

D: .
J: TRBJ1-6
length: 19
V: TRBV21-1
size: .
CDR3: CASSGRTGSMSSYNSPLHF
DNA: TGTGCCAGCAGCGGTCGGACAGGGAGCATGAGCTCCTATAATTCACCCCTCCACTTT

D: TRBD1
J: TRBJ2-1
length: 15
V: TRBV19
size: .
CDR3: CASSVGQGAYNEQFF
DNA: TGTGCCAGTAGTGTGGGACAGGGGGCCTACAATGAGCAGTTCTTC

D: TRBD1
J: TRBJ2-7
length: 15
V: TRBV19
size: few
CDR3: CASSTSQTGGYEQYF
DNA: TGTGCCAGTAGTACCTCACAGACAGGGGGATACGAGCAGTACTTC

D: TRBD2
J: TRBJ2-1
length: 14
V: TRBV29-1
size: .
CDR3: CSVEPPGRLDEQFF
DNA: TGCAGCGTTGAACCTCCCGGGAGGCTGGATGAGCAGTTCTTC

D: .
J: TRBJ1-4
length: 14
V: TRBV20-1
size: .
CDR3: CSASLPSTNEKLFF
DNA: TGCAGTGCTAGTCTCCCCTCTACTAATGAAAAACTGTTTTTT

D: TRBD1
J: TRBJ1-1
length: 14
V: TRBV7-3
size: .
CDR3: CASSFQGAGTEAFF
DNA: TGTGCCAGCAGCTTCCAGGGGGCGGGAACTGAAGCTTTCTTT

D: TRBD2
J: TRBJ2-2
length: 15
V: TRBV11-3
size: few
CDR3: CASSRSGGDTGELFF
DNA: TGTGCCAGCAGCAGAAGCGGGGGAGACACCGGGGAGCTGTTTTTT